Below, one T cell receptor beta chain is given with its context. The antigen it binds to is not known. No qualities accompany the bases; no much larger clone lies one base away. TCRbeta CDR3 regions were amplified from genomic DNA using the immunoSEQ Assay, a bias-controlled multiplex PCR. The authors' analysis ran thus. Within the assay, amplification of reference gene primers was used to estimate how many nucleated cells each sample contained. To quantify the absolute abundance of each unique TCRbeta CDR3 rearrangement, sequence reads were collapsed and filtered. For each sample, productive Simpson clonality was calculated as the square root of Simpson's diversity index over productive rearrangements. Sourced from immuneACCESS, this table was stored by TCRdb with only in-frame sequences that have V and J called. A share of the clones is absent; for the studies checked, an unresolved V gene accounts for under half, and the remainder has no known explanation. The DNA was the basis for D and trimming; V, J and clone size are from that table. Recorded for this sample are 150,000 to 200,000 clones; about four fifths of them occurred a single time. Over 5% of the sample is taken by the ten largest.

One collaborating source in Seattle enrolled patients during active infection and followed them longitudinally through the course of disease. Each collaborating institution followed its own protocols to collect whole blood in K2EDTA tubes. For TCRbeta analysis, collaborators shipped samples as frozen whole blood, isolated PBMCs, or DNA extracted from either of those sample types. The germline V and J ends show losses of 5 bases and 1 base respectively, and no gene match explains 7 bases of the junction. From a lookup of the germline V gene (reference sequence), CDR1 and CDR2 are SEHNR and FQNEAQ. The CDR3 goes from the cysteine to the phenylalanine over 17 residues. The kept DNA is CDR3 alone, 51 bases in frame from the first base. The sample originates from a study of blood T cell repertoires in COVID-19 (dated by TCRdb to 2018 to 2021). About the investigation overall: Collaborator samples came from the United States, Italy and Spain and covered acute and convalescent phases of COVID-19. The prospective study material was composed of cDNA or gDNA derived from T cells, B-cell-depleted T cells, or PBMCs. The dataset comprised deeply sampled blood TCRbeta repertoires from subjects exposed to, actively infected with, or recovered from COVID-19. The repertoires were released in a freely available public database intended as a resource for research on the immune response to SARS-CoV-2. Samples came from the ongoing ImmuneRACE study (first 160 participants) plus 1,254 subjects from 6 global collaborators. A de-identified subject ID, COVID-19 status, age in years and sex were almost always included in the sample metadata. Where available, HLA class I and class II types were taken from metadata supplied by the sample provider and were not determined by assay-based typing. The paper as a whole reports these results and caveats: Clinical and demographic metadata were provided uncurated, with the amount varying by source and participant.

The TCR comes from a woman aged 40 to 49 with COVID-19, enrolled during active disease. Recombination joined TRBV7-9 with TRBJ1-5; a stretch of 11 junction bases matches TRBD1. The sequenced sample consisted of peripheral blood. The DNA sequence reads TGTGCCAGCAGCCCAGGACAGGGGGCATGGAGCAATCAGCCCCAGCATTTT. Its protein product is CASSPGQGAWSNQPQHF.